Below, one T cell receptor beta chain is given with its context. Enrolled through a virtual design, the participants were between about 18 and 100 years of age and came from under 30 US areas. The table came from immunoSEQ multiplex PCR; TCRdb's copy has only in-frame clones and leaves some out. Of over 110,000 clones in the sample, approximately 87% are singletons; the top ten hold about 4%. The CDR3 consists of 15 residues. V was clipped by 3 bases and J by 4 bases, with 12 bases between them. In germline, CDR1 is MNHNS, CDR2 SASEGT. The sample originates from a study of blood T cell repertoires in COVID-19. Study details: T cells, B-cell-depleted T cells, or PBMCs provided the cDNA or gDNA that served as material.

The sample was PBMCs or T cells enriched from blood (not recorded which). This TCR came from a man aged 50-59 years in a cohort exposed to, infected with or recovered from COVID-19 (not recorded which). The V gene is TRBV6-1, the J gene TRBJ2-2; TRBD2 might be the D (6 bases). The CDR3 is CASSDWLASTGELFF. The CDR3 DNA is TGTGCCAGCAGTGATTGGCTAGCGAGCACCGGGGAGCTGTTTTTT.